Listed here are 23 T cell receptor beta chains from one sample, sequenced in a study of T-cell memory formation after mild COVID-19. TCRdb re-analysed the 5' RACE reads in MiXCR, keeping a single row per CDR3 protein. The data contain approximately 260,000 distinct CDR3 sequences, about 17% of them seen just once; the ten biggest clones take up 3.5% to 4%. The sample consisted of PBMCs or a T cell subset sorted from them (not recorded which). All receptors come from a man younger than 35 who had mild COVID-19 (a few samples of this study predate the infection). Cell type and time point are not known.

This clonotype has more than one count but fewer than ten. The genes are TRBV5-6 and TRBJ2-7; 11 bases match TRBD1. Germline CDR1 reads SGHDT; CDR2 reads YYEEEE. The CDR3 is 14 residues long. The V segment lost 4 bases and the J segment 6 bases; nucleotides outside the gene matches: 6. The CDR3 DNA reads TGTGCCAGCAGCCAGGACAGGGGGCTGTTCGAGCAGTACGTC. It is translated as CASSQDRGLFEQYV.

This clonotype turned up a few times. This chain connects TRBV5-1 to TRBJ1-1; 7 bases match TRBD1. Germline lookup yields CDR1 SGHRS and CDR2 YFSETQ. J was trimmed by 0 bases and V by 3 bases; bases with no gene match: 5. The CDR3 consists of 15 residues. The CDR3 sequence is CASSSDRTLNTEAFF. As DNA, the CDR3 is TGCGCCAGCAGCTCGGACAGGACCCTGAACACTGAAGCTTTCTTT.

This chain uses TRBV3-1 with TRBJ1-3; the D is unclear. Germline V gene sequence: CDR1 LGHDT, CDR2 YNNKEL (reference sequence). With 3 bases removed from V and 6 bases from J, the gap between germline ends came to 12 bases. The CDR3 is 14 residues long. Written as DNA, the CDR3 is TGTGCCAGCAGCCAGGGGAAAAGAGCAAACACCATATATTTT. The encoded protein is CASSQGKRANTIYF.

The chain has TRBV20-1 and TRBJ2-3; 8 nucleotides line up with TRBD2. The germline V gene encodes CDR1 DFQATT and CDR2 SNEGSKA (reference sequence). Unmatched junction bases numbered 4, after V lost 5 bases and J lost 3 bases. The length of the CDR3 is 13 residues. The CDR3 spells CSAVRGETDTQYF. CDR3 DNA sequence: TGCAGTGCTGTGCGGGGGGAGACAGATACGCAGTATTTT.

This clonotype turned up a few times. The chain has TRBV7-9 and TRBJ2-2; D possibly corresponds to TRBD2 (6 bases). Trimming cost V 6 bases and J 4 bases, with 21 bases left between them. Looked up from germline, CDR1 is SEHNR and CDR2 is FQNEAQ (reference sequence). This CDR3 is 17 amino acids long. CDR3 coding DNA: TGTGCCAGCAGACAGCCCCTTTACAAGGGAGGCACCGGGGAGCTGTTTTTT. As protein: CASRQPLYKGGTGELFF.

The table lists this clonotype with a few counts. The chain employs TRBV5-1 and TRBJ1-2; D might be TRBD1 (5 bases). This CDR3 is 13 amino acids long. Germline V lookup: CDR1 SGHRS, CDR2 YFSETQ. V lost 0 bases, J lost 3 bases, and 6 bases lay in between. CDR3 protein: CASSLAQDYGYTF. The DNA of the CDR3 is TGCGCCAGCAGCTTGGCACAGGACTATGGCTACACCTTC.

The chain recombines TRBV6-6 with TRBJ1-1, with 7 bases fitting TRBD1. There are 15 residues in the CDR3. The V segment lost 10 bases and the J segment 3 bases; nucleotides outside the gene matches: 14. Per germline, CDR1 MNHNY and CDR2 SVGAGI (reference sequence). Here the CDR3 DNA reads TGTGCCATCTCGACGAGACAGGGTAAAGACACTGAAGCTTTCTTT. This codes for CAISTRQGKDTEAFF.

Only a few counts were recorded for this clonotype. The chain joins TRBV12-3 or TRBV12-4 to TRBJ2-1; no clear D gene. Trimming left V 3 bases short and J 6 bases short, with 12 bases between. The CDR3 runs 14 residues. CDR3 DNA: TGTGCCAGCAGTTTGATGTCAGGTTTCAATGAGCAGTTCTTC. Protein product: CASSLMSGFNEQFF.

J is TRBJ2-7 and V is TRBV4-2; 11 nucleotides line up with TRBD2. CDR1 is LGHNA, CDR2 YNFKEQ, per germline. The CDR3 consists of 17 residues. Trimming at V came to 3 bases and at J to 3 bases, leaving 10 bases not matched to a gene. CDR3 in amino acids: CASSHGTSGGTFYEQYF. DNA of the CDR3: TGTGCCAGCAGCCACGGGACTAGCGGAGGGACATTCTACGAGCAGTACTTC.

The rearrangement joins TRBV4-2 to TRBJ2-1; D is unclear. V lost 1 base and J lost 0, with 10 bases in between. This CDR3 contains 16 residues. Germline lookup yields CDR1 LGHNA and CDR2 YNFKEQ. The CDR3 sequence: CASSQVTGYSYNEQFF. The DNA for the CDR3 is TGTGCCAGCAGCCAAGTAACCGGGTACTCCTACAATGAGCAGTTCTTC.

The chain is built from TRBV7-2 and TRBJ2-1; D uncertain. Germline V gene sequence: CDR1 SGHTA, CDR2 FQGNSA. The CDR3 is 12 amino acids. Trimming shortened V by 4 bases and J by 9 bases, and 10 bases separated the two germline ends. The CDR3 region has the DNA TGTGCCAGCAGCTCGCGCGCTGGTGAGCAGTTCTTC. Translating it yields CASSSRAGEQFF.

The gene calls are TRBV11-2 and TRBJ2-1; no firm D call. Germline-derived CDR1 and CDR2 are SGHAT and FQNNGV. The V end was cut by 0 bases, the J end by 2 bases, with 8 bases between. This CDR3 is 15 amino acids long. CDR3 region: CASSLEVGTYNEQFF. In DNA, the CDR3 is TGTGCCAGCAGCTTAGAAGTAGGCACCTACAATGAGCAGTTCTTC. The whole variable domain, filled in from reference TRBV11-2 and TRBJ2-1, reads EAGVAQSPRYKIIEKRQSVAFWCNPISGHATLYWYQQILGQGPKLLIQFQNNGVVDDSQLPKDRFSAERLKGVDSTLKIQPAKLEDSAVYLCASSLEVGTYNEQFFGPGTRLTVL.

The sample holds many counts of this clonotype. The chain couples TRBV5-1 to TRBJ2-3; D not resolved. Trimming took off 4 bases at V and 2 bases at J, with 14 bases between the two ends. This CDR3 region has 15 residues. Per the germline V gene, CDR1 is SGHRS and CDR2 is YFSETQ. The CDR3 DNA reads TGCGCCAGCAGCCGTGTATTCGACCCCACAGATACGCAGTATTTT. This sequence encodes CASSRVFDPTDTQYF.

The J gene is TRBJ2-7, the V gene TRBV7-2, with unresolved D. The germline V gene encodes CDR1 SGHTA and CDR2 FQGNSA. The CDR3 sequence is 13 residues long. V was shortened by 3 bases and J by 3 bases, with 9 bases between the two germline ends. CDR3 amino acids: CASSFGGNYEQYV. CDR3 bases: TGTGCCAGCAGCTTTGGCGGAAACTACGAGCAGTACGTC.

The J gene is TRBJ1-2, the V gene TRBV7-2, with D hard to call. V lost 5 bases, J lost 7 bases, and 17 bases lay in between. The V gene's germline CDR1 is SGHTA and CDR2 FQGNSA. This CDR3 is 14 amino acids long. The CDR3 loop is CASSPYGSPGGYTF. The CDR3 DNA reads TGTGCCAGCAGCCCCTACGGGAGCCCGGGTGGCTACACCTTC.

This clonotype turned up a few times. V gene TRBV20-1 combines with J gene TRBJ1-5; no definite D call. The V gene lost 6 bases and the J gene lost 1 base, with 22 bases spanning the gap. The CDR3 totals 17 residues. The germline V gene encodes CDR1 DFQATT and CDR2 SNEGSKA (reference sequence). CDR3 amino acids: CSADSGKSRTSNQPQHF. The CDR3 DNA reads TGCAGTGCCGATTCGGGGAAAAGCAGGACGAGCAATCAGCCCCAGCATTTT.

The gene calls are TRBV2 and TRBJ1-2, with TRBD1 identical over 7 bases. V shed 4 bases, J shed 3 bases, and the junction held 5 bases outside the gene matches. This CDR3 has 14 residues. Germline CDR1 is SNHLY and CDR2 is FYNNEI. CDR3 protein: CASSARTGDYGYTF. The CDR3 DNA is TGTGCCAGCAGTGCGAGGACAGGAGACTATGGCTACACCTTC.

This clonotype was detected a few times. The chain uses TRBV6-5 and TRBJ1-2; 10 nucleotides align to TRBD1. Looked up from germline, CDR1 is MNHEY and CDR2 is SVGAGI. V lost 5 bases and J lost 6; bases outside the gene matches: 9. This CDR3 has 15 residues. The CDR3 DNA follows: TGTGCCAGCAGTCCTCGTCCCGGGACAGGGGATGGCTACACCTTC. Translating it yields CASSPRPGTGDGYTF.

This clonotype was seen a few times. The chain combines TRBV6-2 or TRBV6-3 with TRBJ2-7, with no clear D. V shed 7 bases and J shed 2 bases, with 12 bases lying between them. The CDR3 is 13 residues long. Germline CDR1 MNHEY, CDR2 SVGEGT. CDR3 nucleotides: TGTGCCAGCACCAAAACCGGTGCCTACGAGCAGTACTTC. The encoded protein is CASTKTGAYEQYF.

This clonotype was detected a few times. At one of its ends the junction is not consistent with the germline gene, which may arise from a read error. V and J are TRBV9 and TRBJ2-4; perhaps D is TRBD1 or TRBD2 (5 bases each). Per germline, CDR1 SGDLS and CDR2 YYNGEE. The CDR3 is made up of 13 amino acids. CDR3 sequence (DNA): TGTGCCAGCAGCCCAACCCCCGAGGGGCGCCGCTCCTTC. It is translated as CASSPTPEGRRSF.

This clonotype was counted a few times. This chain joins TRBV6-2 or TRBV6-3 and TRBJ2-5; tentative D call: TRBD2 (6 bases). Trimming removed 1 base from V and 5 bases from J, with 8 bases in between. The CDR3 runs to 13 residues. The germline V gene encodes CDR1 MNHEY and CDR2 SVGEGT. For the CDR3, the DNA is TGTGCCAGCAGTTACTGGGGGGAGGAGACCCAGTACTTC. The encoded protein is CASSYWGEETQYF.

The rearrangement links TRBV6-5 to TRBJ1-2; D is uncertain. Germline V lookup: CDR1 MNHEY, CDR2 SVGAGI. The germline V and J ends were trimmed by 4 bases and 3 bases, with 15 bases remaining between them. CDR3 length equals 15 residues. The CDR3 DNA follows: TGTGCCAGCAGTTCCCGACAACTTCATGACTATGGCTACACCTTC. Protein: CASSSRQLHDYGYTF.

CDR3 region: CASSQDMPGQRLNTEAFF. For the CDR3, the DNA is TGCGCCAGCAGCCAAGATATGCCGGGACAGCGCTTGAACACTGAAGCTTTCTTT. V gene TRBV4-3 combines with J gene TRBJ1-1; TRBD1 agrees at 7 bases. CDR1 and CDR2 (germline): LGHNA, YSLEER. V was clipped by 0 bases and J by 0 bases; unmatched bases: 10. The CDR3 consists of 18 residues.